This TCR beta chain was observed in a study of T cell repertoires in cytomegalovirus infection. As for the study in general: Selection of CMV epitopes for the study included recently identified HLA-C-restricted and well-studied HLA-B-restricted ones. Carrying CMV and the relevant HLA type showed in public TCR beta signatures. Findings of the study overall: CMV-specific TCR beta clonotypes restricted by HLA-C were the ones dominating the ex vivo response. Accumulated public TCR beta family frequency recognized individuals carrying CMV together with the relevant HLA.

The ends were cut back, 7 bases at V and 2 bases at J, with 8 bases in the middle. The CDR3 has 11 amino acids. Germline V gene lookup returns CDR1 SQVTM and CDR2 ANQGSEA. TCRdb redid the calling of the reads with MiXCR, one entry per CDR3 protein. Here the sample spans 450,000 to 650,000 distinct CDR3 sequences, around 40% being singletons. This clonotype was seen only a few times. The antigen remains unidentified. This specimen was cultured PBMCs, taken from culture after CMV antigen stimulation. The receptor was isolated from a human donor in good health (CMV status not recorded). Some clones in this sample may be carry-over from other donors' samples. The genes are TRBV29-1 and TRBJ1-2, with unresolved D. The CDR3 DNA sequence: TGCAGCGGAAATGACAACTATGGCTACACCTTC. This codes for CSGNDNYGYTF.